Listed here are 12 T cell receptor beta chains from one sample, sequenced in a study of cytomegalovirus exposure and HLA in healthy donors. PCR involved 60 Vbeta and 13 Jbeta primers. The repertoire was sequenced with immunoSEQ multiplex PCR; TCRdb's copy has only in-frame clones and lacks some. The profile shows under 150,000 clones, around 77% of them singletons. What was sequenced was PBMCs. The receptor set was obtained from a woman aged 45-60 years in good health and CMV-seronegative.

This clone appeared a few times. This rearrangement joins TRBV28 to TRBJ1-2; D is undetermined. Trimming took off 3 bases at V and 8 bases at J, with 10 bases between the two ends. Germline V lookup: CDR1 MDHEN, CDR2 SYDVKM. This CDR3 contains 12 residues. CDR3 nucleotides: TGTGCCAGCAGTTTGCTGGGCGAGGGCTACACCTTC. Translating it yields CASSLLGEGYTF.

The sample holds one count of this clone. The CDR3 DNA follows: TGCAGTGCTAGCGGGAAAGAGACCCAGTACTTC. This codes for CSASGKETQYF. The chain has TRBV20-1 and TRBJ2-5; the D gene is possibly TRBD2 (5 bases). The CDR3 sequence is 11 residues long. The V gene lost 3 bases and the J gene lost 3 bases, with 5 bases spanning the gap. CDR1 and CDR2 (germline): DFQATT, SNEGSKA (reference sequence).

The rearrangement links TRBV6-5 to TRBJ2-7; 7 nucleotides match TRBD2. V lost 5 bases and J lost 2; bases outside the gene matches: 6. The CDR3 length is 14 residues. Germline CDR1 MNHEY, CDR2 SVGAGI. This chain's CDR3 is CASSISGATYEQYF. The DNA of the CDR3 is TGTGCCAGCAGTATCAGCGGGGCCACCTACGAGCAGTACTTC.

The chain combines TRBV27 with TRBJ2-1; the match to TRBD2 covers 13 bases. With 5 bases clipped from V and 7 bases from J, the junction kept 8 bases outside the gene matches. Germline assignment: CDR1 MNHEY and CDR2 SMNVEV (reference sequence). There are 16 residues in the CDR3. The CDR3 spells CASSPQLAGGMNEQFF. Written as DNA, the CDR3 is TGTGCCAGCAGTCCCCAACTAGCGGGAGGGATGAATGAGCAGTTCTTC.

This clone has only one observation. The genes are TRBV21-1 and TRBJ2-7; the D call TRBD2 from the table was never checked on the DNA. TRBV21-1 is a pseudogene segment. This CDR3 has 13 amino acids. In DNA form, the CDR3 reads TGTGCCAGCAGCTTGCGGGACGGCCCAACCGAGTACGTC. This sequence encodes CASSLRDGPTEYV.

The chain couples TRBV28 to TRBJ1-3, with TRBD1 identical over 8 bases. Germline V gene sequence: CDR1 MDHEN, CDR2 SYDVKM. The CDR3 sequence is 15 residues long. Losses at the gene ends were 9 bases for V and 1 base for J; bases not matched to a gene: 8. The CDR3 nucleotides are TGTGCCAGTCCGGGACAGGCTAGTTCTGGAAACACCATATATTTT. As protein: CASPGQASSGNTIYF.

This clone showed up just once. The V call is TRBV12-5, the J call TRBJ2-3; 7 bases agree with TRBD2. V lost 6 bases, J lost 0 bases, and 3 bases stayed unmatched. CDR1 is LGHNT, CDR2 FRNRAP, per germline. This CDR3 contains 14 residues. The CDR3 spells CASGLSGSTDTQYF. The CDR3 DNA follows: TGTGCTAGTGGCCTTAGCGGGAGCACAGATACGCAGTATTTT.

The chain uses TRBV5-1 and TRBJ1-1, with 7 nucleotides matching TRBD1. Germline-derived CDR1 and CDR2 are SGHRS and YFSETQ. V lost 0 bases, J lost 3 bases, and 5 bases stayed unmatched. CDR3 length equals 15 residues. CDR3 region: CASSLDRQGDTEAFF. In DNA form, the CDR3 reads TGCGCCAGCAGCTTGGATCGACAGGGCGACACTGAAGCTTTCTTT.

The sample holds one count of this clone. The rearrangement joins TRBV2 to TRBJ2-3; D not certain. There are 13 residues in the CDR3. Germline loops: CDR1 SNHLY, CDR2 FYNNEI. Between the trimmed V and J ends, which lost 0 bases and 3 bases, there was a span of 4 bases. CDR3 bases: TGTGCCAGCAGTGAAGCGCGTACAGATACGCAGTATTTT. Residues: CASSEARTDTQYF. Based on the CDR3 plus reference TRBV2 and TRBJ2-3, the full variable domain is EPEVTQTPSHQVTQMGQEVILRCVPISNHLYFYWYRQILGQKVEFLVSFYNNEISEKSEIFDDQFSVERPDGSNFTLKIRSTKLEDSAMYFCASSEARTDTQYFGPGTRLTVL.

The table lists this clone with a few counts. The rearrangement links TRBV5-1 to TRBJ1-4, with D possibly being TRBD1 (6 bases). Germline lookup yields CDR1 SGHRS and CDR2 YFSETQ. V shed 4 bases and J shed 0 bases, with 10 bases lying between them. This CDR3 is built from 15 residues. For the CDR3, the DNA is TGCGCCAGCAGCACGGACAGTTCAACTAATGAAAAACTGTTTTTT. Its protein product is CASSTDSSTNEKLFF.

The chain is built from TRBV5-5 and TRBJ2-6; D is ambiguous. V was pared by 3 bases and J by 0 bases, with 10 bases between. CDR3 length equals 16 residues. Per germline, CDR1 SGHKS and CDR2 YYEKEE (reference sequence). The CDR3 nucleotides are TGTGCCAGCAGCTCCGAGATACTCTCTGGGGCCAACGTCCTGACTTTC. Translating it yields CASSSEILSGANVLTF.

The chain has TRBV5-1 and TRBJ1-3, with a tentative D call TRBD1 (5 bases). CDR1 and CDR2 (germline): SGHRS, YFSETQ. This CDR3 comprises 14 residues. With 3 bases removed from V and 1 base from J, the gap between germline ends came to 8 bases. The CDR3 sequence: CASSSGGSGNTIYF. The CDR3 DNA reads as TGCGCCAGCAGCTCCGGGGGATCTGGAAACACCATATATTTT.